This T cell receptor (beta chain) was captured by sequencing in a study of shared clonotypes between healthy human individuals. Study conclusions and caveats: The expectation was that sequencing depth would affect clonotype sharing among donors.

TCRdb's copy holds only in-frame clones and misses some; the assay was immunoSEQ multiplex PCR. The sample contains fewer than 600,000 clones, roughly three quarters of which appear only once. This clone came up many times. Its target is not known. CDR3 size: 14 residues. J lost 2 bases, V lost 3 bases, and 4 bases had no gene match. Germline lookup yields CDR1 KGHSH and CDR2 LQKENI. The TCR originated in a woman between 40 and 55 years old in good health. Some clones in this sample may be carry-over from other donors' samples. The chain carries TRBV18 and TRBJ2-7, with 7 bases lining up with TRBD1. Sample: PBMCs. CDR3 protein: CASSPRQGTYEQYF. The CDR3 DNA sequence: TGTGCCAGCTCACCCAGACAGGGAACCTACGAGCAGTACTTC.